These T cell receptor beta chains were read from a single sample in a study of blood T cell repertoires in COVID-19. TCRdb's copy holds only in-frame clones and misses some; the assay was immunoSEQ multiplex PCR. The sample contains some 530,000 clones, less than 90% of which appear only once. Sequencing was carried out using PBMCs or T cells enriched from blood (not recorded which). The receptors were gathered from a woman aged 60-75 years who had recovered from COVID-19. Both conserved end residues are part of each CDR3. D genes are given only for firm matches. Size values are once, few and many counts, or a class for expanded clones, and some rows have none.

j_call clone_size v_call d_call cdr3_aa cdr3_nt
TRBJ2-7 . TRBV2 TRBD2 CASSPTSGGGQYF TGTGCCAGCAGCCCGACTAGCGGGGGCGGGCAGTACTTC
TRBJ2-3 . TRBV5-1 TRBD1 CASSLAGGPTDTQYF TGCGCCAGCAGCTTGGCAGGGGGTCCGACAGATACGCAGTATTTT
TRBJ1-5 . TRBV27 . CASRRLGQNQPQHF TGTGCCAGCAGGCGGCTTGGACAGAATCAGCCCCAGCATTTT
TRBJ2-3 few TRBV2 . CASEVGAHTDTQYF TGTGCCAGCGAGGTGGGGGCCCACACAGATACGCAGTATTTT
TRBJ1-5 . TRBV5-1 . CASSLEGVGQPQHF TGCGCCAGCAGCTTGGAGGGGGTCGGGCAGCCCCAGCATTTT
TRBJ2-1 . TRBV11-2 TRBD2 CASVIELAGVNEQFF TGTGCCAGCGTCATCGAGCTAGCGGGGGTTAATGAGCAGTTCTTC
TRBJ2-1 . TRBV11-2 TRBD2 CASSPRASGGARFHNEQFF TGTGCCAGCAGCCCGCGGGCTAGCGGGGGGGCCCGTTTCCACAATGAGCAGTTCTTC
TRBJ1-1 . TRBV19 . CASSPRVLMNTEAFF TGTGCCAGTAGCCCCAGGGTCCTCATGAACACTGAAGCTTTCTTT
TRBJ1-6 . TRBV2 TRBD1 CASGTGARDNSPLHF TGTGCCAGCGGGACAGGGGCCCGGGATAATTCACCCCTCCACTTT
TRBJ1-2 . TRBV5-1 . CASRPEGVNYGYTF TGCGCCAGCAGACCCGAAGGGGTAAACTATGGCTACACCTTC
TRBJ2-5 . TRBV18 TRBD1 CASSPQRTGVGETQYF TGTGCCAGCTCACCTCAAAGGACAGGGGTGGGTGAGACCCAGTACTTC
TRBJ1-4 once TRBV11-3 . CASSTRWTNEKLFF TGTGCCAGCAGCACTCGGTGGACTAATGAAAAACTGTTTTTT
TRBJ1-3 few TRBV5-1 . CASSPAGGAGNTIYF TGCGCCAGCAGCCCGGCGGGGGGAGCCGGAAACACCATATATTTT
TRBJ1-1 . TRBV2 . CASSAGVTNTEAFF TGTGCCAGCAGTGCAGGGGTGACGAACACTGAAGCTTTCTTT
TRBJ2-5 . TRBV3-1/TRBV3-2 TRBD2 CASSQRGGSETQYF TGTGCCAGCAGCCAGCGGGGGGGCTCGGAGACCCAGTACTTC
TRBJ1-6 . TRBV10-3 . CASTNGGGSPLHF TGTGCCAGCACCAACGGGGGGGGGTCACCCCTCCACTTT